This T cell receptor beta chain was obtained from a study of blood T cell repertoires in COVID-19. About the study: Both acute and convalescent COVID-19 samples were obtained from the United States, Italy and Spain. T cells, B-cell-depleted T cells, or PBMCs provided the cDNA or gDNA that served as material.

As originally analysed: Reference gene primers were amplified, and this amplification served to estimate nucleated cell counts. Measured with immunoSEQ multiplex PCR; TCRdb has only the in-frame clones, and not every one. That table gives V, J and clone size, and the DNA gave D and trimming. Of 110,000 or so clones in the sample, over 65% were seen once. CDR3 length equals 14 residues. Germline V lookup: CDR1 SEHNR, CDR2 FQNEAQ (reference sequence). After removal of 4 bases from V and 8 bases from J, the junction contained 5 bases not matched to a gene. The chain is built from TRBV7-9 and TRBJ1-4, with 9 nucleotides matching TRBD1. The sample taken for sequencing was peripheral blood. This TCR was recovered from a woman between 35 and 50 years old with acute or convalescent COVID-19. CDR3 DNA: TGTGCCAGCAGCTCCGGGACAGGGTGGGAAAAACTGTTTTTT. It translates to CASSSGTGWEKLFF. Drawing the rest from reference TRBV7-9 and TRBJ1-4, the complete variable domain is DTGVSQNPRHKITKRGQNVTFRCDPISEHNRLYWYRQTLGQGPEFLTYFQNEAQLEKSRLLSDRFSAERPKGSFSTLEIQRTEQGDSAMYLCASSSGTGWEKLFFGSGTQLSVL.